This T cell receptor (beta chain) was identified during a study of cytomegalovirus exposure and HLA in healthy donors. The V end was cut by 3 bases, the J end by 2 bases, with 10 bases between. From germline, CDR1 is KGHSH and CDR2 LQKENI. This CDR3 has 14 residues. The PCR made use of 60 Vbeta and 13 Jbeta primers. Using immunoSEQ multiplex PCR, the repertoire was profiled, and TCRdb retains in-frame clones only, with some absent. The sample has approximately 40,000 clones; about 66% are singletons. The sequencing input was PBMCs. The rearrangement uses TRBV18 and TRBJ1-1; weak D call: TRBD1 (5 bases). The TCR sequence derives from a man in his fifties in good health and CMV-seropositive. CDR3 amino acids: CASSPRGINTEAFF. DNA of the CDR3: TGTGCCAGCTCACCTAGGGGCATAAACACTGAAGCTTTCTTT. The full variable domain, its missing parts supplied by reference TRBV18 and TRBJ1-1, is NAGVMQNPRHLVRRRGQEARLRCSPMKGHSHVYWYRQLPEEGLKFMVYLQKENIIDESGMPKERFSAEFPKEGPSILRIQQVVRGDSAAYFCASSPRGINTEAFFGQGTRLTVV.